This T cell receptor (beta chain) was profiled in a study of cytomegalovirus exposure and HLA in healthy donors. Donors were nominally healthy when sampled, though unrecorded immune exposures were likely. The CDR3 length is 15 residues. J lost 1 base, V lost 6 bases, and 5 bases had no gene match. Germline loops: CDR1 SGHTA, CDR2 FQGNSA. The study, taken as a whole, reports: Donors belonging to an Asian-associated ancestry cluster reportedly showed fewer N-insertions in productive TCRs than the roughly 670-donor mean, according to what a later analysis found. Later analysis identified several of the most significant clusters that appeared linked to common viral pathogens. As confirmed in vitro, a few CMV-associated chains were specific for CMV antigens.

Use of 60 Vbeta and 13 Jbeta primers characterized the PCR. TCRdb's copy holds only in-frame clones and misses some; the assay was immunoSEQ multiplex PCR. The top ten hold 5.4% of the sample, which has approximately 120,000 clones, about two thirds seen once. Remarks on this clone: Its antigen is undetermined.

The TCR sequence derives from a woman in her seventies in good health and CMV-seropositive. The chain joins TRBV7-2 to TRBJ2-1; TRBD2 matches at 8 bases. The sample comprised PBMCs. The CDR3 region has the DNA TGTGCCAGCAGACAGAGCGGGGGTTCCTACAATGAGCAGTTCTTC. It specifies CASRQSGGSYNEQFF.